Sequencing of this T cell receptor (beta chain) was carried out in a study of Ad26.COV2.S vaccination and SARS-CoV-2 variants. The overall study: Of the COV1001 trial arms, the Ad26.COV2.S arm included the donor.

Treatment reported: approximately 18 received Ad26.COV2.S at low or high dose, single or two shots; roughly five received placebo; per-sample allocation not given. The study sampled participants on day 63 after the first vaccine or placebo injection. The donor was a Boston adult aged 18-55 years. The protocol was immunoSEQ multiplex PCR, while the TCRdb copy is restricted to in-frame clones and leaves out a portion. This table has about 460,000 clones, 80% to 90% appearing once. CDR3 length: 21 residues. Trimming cost V 2 bases and J 2 bases, with 25 bases left between them. Germline V gene sequence: CDR1 KGHSH, CDR2 LQKENI.

This sequence joins TRBV18 and TRBJ1-6; maybe TRBD1 (6 bases). The receptor's source is a person between 18 and 60 years old who received the Ad26.COV2.S COVID-19 vaccine or a placebo. The specimen was peripheral blood, collected in a trial of Ad26.COV2.S vaccine versus placebo. The chain's CDR3 is CASSPRGKLTGRTAYNSPLHF. In nucleotides, the CDR3 is TGTGCCAGCTCACCAAGGGGGAAACTCACAGGCCGGACGGCCTATAATTCACCCCTCCACTTT.